This entry concerns a single T cell receptor (beta chain). This sample is part of a study of shared clonotypes between healthy human individuals. Study context: Serving as donors were two women and three men, whose ages spanned 18 to 49.

Deep level was the assay's run setting. Sequenced by immunoSEQ multiplex PCR; TCRdb stores in-frame clones only, minus some. The sample records some 120,000 clones, around 65% being singletons. The V and J ends lost 2 bases and 4 bases, in that order; junction bases with no gene match: 3. Germline CDR1 is KGHSH and CDR2 is LQKENI. The CDR3 length is 15 residues. The rearrangement joins TRBV18 to TRBJ2-1; TRBD1 matches at 9 bases. The material sequenced was memory CD8+ T cells sorted from blood. The subset here: CD45RO+ cells pooled with CCR7-negative TemRA cells. The source is a woman aged 25 to 39 in good health. Written as DNA, the CDR3 is TGTGCCAGCTCACCAACAGGGACAGGGTACAATGAGCAGTTCTTC. Protein: CASSPTGTGYNEQFF. Full variable domain (outside the CDR3, taken from reference TRBV18 and TRBJ2-1): NAGVMQNPRHLVRRRGQEARLRCSPMKGHSHVYWYRQLPEEGLKFMVYLQKENIIDESGMPKERFSAEFPKEGPSILRIQQVVRGDSAAYFCASSPTGTGYNEQFFGPGTRLTVL.